Listed here is a single TCR beta chain. The time point: sample taken at primary tumor resection. Whole RNA, isolated from tumor, nontumor lung or frozen PBMC, was sequenced without prior sorting. Untreated early-stage non-small cell lung cancer patients, around 72 in total, were the donors. TCRdb called the 5' RACE reads again in MiXCR, with one record for every CDR3 protein. The table lists roughly 91,000 distinct CDR3 sequences, 15% to 25% of them singletons, with roughly 6% in the top ten. CDR1 is SGHNT, CDR2 YENEEA, per germline. V shed 5 bases, J shed 2 bases, and the junction held 12 bases outside the gene matches. CDR3 size: 17 residues. These data belong to a study of spatial heterogeneity in lung cancer.

The V and J genes are TRBV11-3 and TRBJ2-5, with 9 bases lining up with TRBD2. This TCR was sampled from a male donor with early-stage non-small cell lung cancer. The source was PBMCs, collected at surgery. DNA for the CDR3: TGTGCCAGCAGCCCTGGAGTTGAGCGGGGGGCTCAAGAGACCCAGTACTTC. Amino acids: CASSPGVERGAQETQYF.